A single sample gave rise to the 18 T cell receptor beta chains below, sequenced in a study of early T cells in non-severe SARS-CoV-2 infection. Via MiXCR, TCRdb re-called the 5' RACE reads, giving one row per CDR3 protein. This sample has 75,000 to 100,000 distinct CDR3 sequences, with around 14% found just once. Sequenced material: whole blood. Receptor source: an adult who was a healthcare worker with PCR-confirmed SARS-CoV-2 infection or an uninfected control (not recorded which).

The V gene is TRBV7-6, the J gene TRBJ2-6; 8 bases map to TRBD2. The CDR3 spans 16 residues. V lost 3 bases and J lost 3; bases outside the gene matches: 4. CDR1 is SGHVS, CDR2 FNYEAQ, per germline. The CDR3 protein is CASSLAGGLGANVLTF. The CDR3 nucleotides read TGTGCCAGCAGCTTGGCGGGGGGACTTGGGGCCAACGTCCTGACTTTC.

This clonotype occurred a few times. The chain combines TRBV24-1 with TRBJ2-3; 12 bases map to TRBD2. The ends lost 0 bases at V and 1 base at J; junction bases unmatched: 4. The CDR3 has 18 amino acids. The germline V gene encodes CDR1 KGHDR and CDR2 SFDVKD. The CDR3 DNA follows: TGTGCCACCAGTGATTTGGGACTAGCGGGACCGCGCACAGATACGCAGTATTTT. Amino acids: CATSDLGLAGPRTDTQYF.

The chain carries TRBV6-5 and TRBJ2-2, with unresolved D. Trimming removed 7 bases from V and 6 bases from J, with 12 bases in between. This CDR3 spans 13 amino acids. Germline V gene sequence: CDR1 MNHEY, CDR2 SVGAGI. The CDR3 is CASTWGGAGELFF. The CDR3 coding sequence is TGTGCCAGCACCTGGGGTGGGGCCGGGGAGCTGTTTTTT.

This chain connects TRBV11-2 to TRBJ1-2; D might be TRBD1 (5 bases). CDR1 and CDR2 (germline): SGHAT, FQNNGV. V lost 0 bases and J 5 bases, leaving 10 bases between the germline ends. This CDR3 is 14 amino acids long. The CDR3 region has the DNA TGTGCCAGCAGCTTAGAGGGTAGACAGTATGGCTACACCTTC. This sequence encodes CASSLEGRQYGYTF. The full variable domain, its missing parts supplied by reference TRBV11-2 and TRBJ1-2, is EAGVAQSPRYKIIEKRQSVAFWCNPISGHATLYWYQQILGQGPKLLIQFQNNGVVDDSQLPKDRFSAERLKGVDSTLKIQPAKLEDSAVYLCASSLEGRQYGYTFGSGTRLTVV.

CDR3 in DNA: TGTGCCAGCAGACTGACACCATATTACGAGCAGTACTTC. Translated: CASRLTPYYEQYF. The chain is built from TRBV27 and TRBJ2-7; D not resolved. CDR1 MNHEY and CDR2 SMNVEV come from the germline V gene (reference sequence). V gave up 6 bases and J gave up 4 bases, with 13 bases separating them. The CDR3 spans 13 residues.

This chain uses TRBV6-5 with TRBJ2-3; D is undetermined. Germline loops: CDR1 MNHEY, CDR2 SVGAGI. V lost 6 bases and J lost 1, with 8 bases in between. This CDR3 region has 13 residues. The CDR3 DNA reads TGTGCCAGCAGAAAGGACGGCACAGATACGCAGTATTTT. Translated, it gives CASRKDGTDTQYF.

The CDR3 DNA reads as TGCAGTGCTAGAAACAGCTACAACTATGGCTACACCTTC. It translates to CSARNSYNYGYTF. This sequence joins TRBV20-1 and TRBJ1-2, with D hard to call. The V gene's germline CDR1 is DFQATT and CDR2 SNEGSKA (reference sequence). This CDR3 is 13 amino acids long. The germline V and J ends were trimmed by 2 bases and 2 bases, with 9 bases remaining between them.

This clonotype was counted many times. V gene TRBV5-6 combines with J gene TRBJ2-1; 8 bases fit TRBD1. In germline, CDR1 is SGHDT, CDR2 YYEEEE. The trim removed 4 bases at V and 3 bases at J, leaving 9 bases unmatched. The length of the CDR3 is 16 residues. The CDR3 here is CASSPLGQDIYNEQFF. The DNA of the CDR3 is TGTGCCAGCAGCCCACTGGGACAGGACATCTACAATGAGCAGTTCTTC.

This clonotype has a handful of counts. The chain couples TRBV28 to TRBJ1-1; D uncertain. Germline values: CDR1 MDHEN, CDR2 SYDVKM. The V end was cut by 5 bases, the J end by 2 bases, with 9 bases between. The CDR3 sequence is 13 residues long. The chain's CDR3 is CASSTDLNTEAFF. For the CDR3, the DNA is TGTGCCAGCAGTACCGACCTAAACACTGAAGCTTTCTTT.

This clonotype was counted many times. CDR3: CASSVGGSGDTQYF. The CDR3 DNA is TGTGCCAGCAGCGTGGGAGGCTCGGGAGATACGCAGTATTTT. The J gene is TRBJ2-3, the V gene TRBV9, with TRBD2 as a possible D gene (6 bases). Per the germline V gene, CDR1 is SGDLS and CDR2 is YYNGEE. The CDR3 runs to 14 residues. Trimming shortened V by 2 bases and J by 5 bases, and 12 bases separated the two germline ends.

This rearrangement joins TRBV30 to TRBJ1-4; D is unresolved. Trimming removed 1 base at V and 0 bases at J, with 6 bases between. The CDR3 sequence is 14 residues long. Germline assignment: CDR1 GTSNPN and CDR2 SVGIG (reference sequence). CDR3 in amino acids: CAWSGTSTNEKLFF. The CDR3 bases are TGTGCCTGGAGTGGGACCTCAACTAATGAAAAACTGTTTTTT.

The CDR3 DNA is TGTGCCAGCTTCCCACGGGACGGTGAAAGAGCTTTCTTT. Encoded protein: CASFPRDGERAFF. J is TRBJ1-1 and V is TRBV6-5; a possible D gene is TRBD1 (5 bases). This CDR3 region has 13 residues. Trimming shortened V by 8 bases and J by 10 bases, and 20 bases separated the two germline ends. Germline-derived CDR1 and CDR2 are MNHEY and SVGAGI.

This clonotype was picked up a small number of times. The genes are TRBV12-3 or TRBV12-4 and TRBJ1-2; D unresolved. This CDR3 contains 11 residues. The V and J ends lost 1 base and 6 bases respectively, with 3 bases between them. The chain's CDR3 is CASSLGHGYTF. CDR3 sequence (DNA): TGTGCCAGCAGTTTAGGTCATGGCTACACCTTC.

There are a few counts of this clonotype. The chain employs TRBV28 and TRBJ2-7; 9 bases are shared with TRBD1. This CDR3 contains 13 residues. The V and J ends lost 8 bases and 0 bases, in that order; junction bases with no gene match: 2. The germline V gene has CDR1 MDHEN and CDR2 SYDVKM. CDR3 region: CASRDRASYEQYF. In DNA, the CDR3 is TGTGCCAGCCGGGACAGGGCCTCCTACGAGCAGTACTTC.

In this sample, this clonotype turned up a few times. The chain has TRBV24-1 and TRBJ2-1; unclear D gene. Trimming pared 9 bases from V and 7 bases from J, leaving 15 bases between. Germline values: CDR1 KGHDR, CDR2 SFDVKD. This CDR3 contains 13 residues. The CDR3 here is CATGKGSVNEQFF. In nucleotides, the CDR3 is TGTGCCACCGGGAAAGGGTCTGTGAATGAGCAGTTCTTC.

This clonotype has just a few counts. V usage is TRBV11-2 and J usage is TRBJ2-5; 8 nucleotides align to TRBD2. The V segment lost 5 bases and the J segment 1 base; nucleotides outside the gene matches: 6. The CDR3 runs to 15 residues. CDR1 and CDR2 (germline): SGHAT, FQNNGV. CDR3: CASSALLAAQETQYF. The CDR3, as DNA: TGTGCCAGCAGCGCCTTACTAGCGGCCCAAGAGACCCAGTACTTC. The full variable domain, its missing parts supplied by reference TRBV11-2 and TRBJ2-5, is EAGVAQSPRYKIIEKRQSVAFWCNPISGHATLYWYQQILGQGPKLLIQFQNNGVVDDSQLPKDRFSAERLKGVDSTLKIQPAKLEDSAVYLCASSALLAAQETQYFGPGTRLLVL.

This clonotype was detected a few times. V gene TRBV29-1 combines with J gene TRBJ2-7; D is undetermined. The germline gives CDR1 SQVTM, CDR2 ANQGSEA. CDR3 length: 12 amino acids. The V and J ends lost 4 bases and 2 bases respectively, with 9 bases between them. The CDR3 is CSVVGGTYEQYF. The CDR3 bases are TGCAGCGTTGTTGGCGGAACCTACGAGCAGTACTTC.

This clonotype was recorded at least ten times. V usage is TRBV12-3 or TRBV12-4 and J usage is TRBJ1-2, with 9 bases identical to TRBD1. The CDR3 loop spans 16 amino acids. The ends lost 4 bases at V and 2 bases at J; junction bases unmatched: 8. The CDR3: CASSSQGTGSNYGYTF. The DNA for the CDR3 is TGTGCCAGCAGTTCCCAAGGGACAGGGAGCAACTATGGCTACACCTTC.